This passage covers 27 T cell receptor beta chains from one sample sequenced in a study of OX40 agonist ivuxolimab in advanced cancers. Sequencing was performed with immunoSEQ multiplex PCR; in TCRdb, only in-frame clones are kept and a portion is missing. The top ten hold around 10% of the sample, which has roughly 50,000 clones, 88% seen once. The source material was CD4+ or CD8+ T cells sorted from blood, sampled in a trial of the OX40 agonist ivuxolimab. The receptors were gathered from an adult with an advanced solid tumor such as melanoma, head and neck, liver or kidney cancer.

J is TRBJ2-5 and V is TRBV5-6; possibly TRBD2 for D (5 bases). CDR1 and CDR2 (germline): SGHDT, YYEEEE. The CDR3 totals 12 residues. V was shortened by 6 bases and J by 11 bases, with 17 bases between the two germline ends. CDR3 DNA sequence: TGTGCCAGCAAATCGAGGGCCCCGGGACAGTACTTC. Translated: CASKSRAPGQYF.

The chain joins TRBV29-1 to TRBJ2-1; D ambiguous. V was shortened by 3 bases and J by 9 bases, with 12 bases between the two germline ends. CDR1 and CDR2 (germline): SQVTM, ANQGSEA. There are 12 residues in the CDR3. This CDR3 is CSVDLNSVEQFF. As DNA, the CDR3 is TGCAGCGTTGACCTAAATTCGGTTGAGCAGTTCTTC.

This chain links TRBV6-5 with TRBJ1-2; D ambiguous. Deletions cut 2 bases from V and 6 bases from J, with 13 bases between. CDR3 length equals 14 residues. Germline CDR1 reads MNHEY; CDR2 reads SVGAGI. CDR3 DNA: TGTGCCAGCAGTTACCTGTCCGAAACGGATGGCTACACCTTC. This sequence encodes CASSYLSETDGYTF.

The V gene is TRBV10-3, the J gene TRBJ2-1, with a possible D match to TRBD1 (6 bases). V shed 6 bases and J shed 7 bases, with 13 bases lying between them. The CDR3 totals 13 residues. Germline lookup yields CDR1 ENHRY and CDR2 SYGVKD. CDR3 sequence reads: CAIRTPTGNEQFF. CDR3 in DNA: TGTGCCATCAGGACCCCTACAGGGAATGAGCAGTTCTTC.

This sequence joins TRBV15 and TRBJ2-7, with TRBD1 matching over 10 bases. This CDR3 region has 14 residues. The V and J ends lost 5 bases and 4 bases, in that order; junction bases with no gene match: 5. CDR1 LNHNV and CDR2 YYDKDF come from the germline V gene (reference sequence). Here the CDR3 reads CATSLGQGDYEQYV. The DNA for the CDR3 is TGTGCCACCAGCCTAGGACAGGGGGATTACGAGCAGTACGTC.

CDR3 protein: CASSENTGELFF. In DNA form, the CDR3 reads TGTGCCAGCAGCGAGAACACCGGGGAGCTGTTTTTT. V gene TRBV9 combines with J gene TRBJ2-2; the D is unclear. Germline CDR1 and CDR2: SGDLS and YYNGEE. V was shortened by 3 bases and J by 1 base, with 1 base between the two germline ends. The CDR3 consists of 12 residues.

This clone occurred once. This chain links TRBV19 with TRBJ1-5; no definite D call. The germline V and J ends were trimmed by 8 bases and 3 bases, with 8 bases remaining between them. CDR3 length: 12 amino acids. The germline V gene has CDR1 LNHDA and CDR2 SQIVND (reference sequence). The CDR3 DNA sequence: TGTGCCAGTCGAGGTCCCAATCAGCCCCAGCATTTT. Residues: CASRGPNQPQHF.

The rearrangement links TRBV28 to TRBJ2-5; maybe TRBD2 (6 bases). The CDR3 runs 14 residues. The ends were cut back, 6 bases at V and 0 bases at J, with 11 bases in the middle. Germline loops: CDR1 MDHEN, CDR2 SYDVKM. In nucleotides, the CDR3 is TGTGCCAGCAGGTCTAGCGCCAACCAAGAGACCCAGTACTTC. Translating it yields CASRSSANQETQYF.

Points on this clone: The sample carries other DNA sequences with the same CDR3. The V and J genes are TRBV5-1 and TRBJ2-7; D is uncertain. Trimming stripped 4 bases from V and 0 bases from J, with 8 bases between. Germline V lookup: CDR1 SGHRS, CDR2 YFSETQ. The CDR3 is 13 amino acids. CDR3 residues: CASSLDGSYEQYF. CDR3 nucleotides: TGCGCCAGCAGCCTGGACGGCTCCTACGAGCAGTACTTC.

The chain couples TRBV6-5 to TRBJ2-7; 7 bases are shared with TRBD2. Trimming at V came to 5 bases and at J to 7 bases, leaving 14 bases not matched to a gene. CDR3 length equals 15 residues. In germline, CDR1 is MNHEY, CDR2 SVGAGI. The CDR3 region has the DNA TGTGCCAGCAGTCCCGCGGGACTACTAGCTAAAGAGCAGTACTTC. Encoded protein: CASSPAGLLAKEQYF.

The J gene is TRBJ1-5, the V gene TRBV7-2; no firm D call. Germline values: CDR1 SGHTA, CDR2 FQGNSA. The CDR3 loop spans 15 amino acids. The V and J ends lost 2 bases and 2 bases respectively, with 10 bases between them. The chain's CDR3 is CASSLWASGNQPQHF. As DNA, the CDR3 is TGTGCCAGCAGCTTATGGGCCTCCGGCAATCAGCCCCAGCATTTT.

This chain joins TRBV9 and TRBJ2-1, with 9 bases matching TRBD2. The trim removed 1 base at V and 7 bases at J, leaving 12 bases unmatched. This CDR3 region has 17 residues. The V gene's germline CDR1 is SGDLS and CDR2 YYNGEE. The CDR3 DNA sequence: TGTGCCAGCAGCGTACCCTCGGCTAGCGGGGACCAAAATGAGCAGTTCTTC. Translating it yields CASSVPSASGDQNEQFF.

V is TRBV4-1 and J is TRBJ2-3; 8 bases agree with TRBD2. Per the germline V gene, CDR1 is MGHRA and CDR2 is YSYEKL. CDR3 length: 15 residues. J lost 0 bases, V lost 7 bases, and 6 bases had no gene match. The CDR3 here is CASKGAGASTDTQYF. The CDR3 coding sequence is TGCGCCAGCAAAGGAGCGGGGGCTAGCACAGATACGCAGTATTTT.

This rearrangement joins TRBV5-1 to TRBJ2-7; D not resolved. The CDR3 loop spans 15 amino acids. The germline V and J ends were trimmed by 0 bases and 2 bases, with 12 bases remaining between them. Germline loops: CDR1 SGHRS, CDR2 YFSETQ. CDR3 in amino acids: CASSLAQRFPYEQYF. CDR3 in DNA: TGCGCCAGCAGCTTGGCCCAGAGGTTCCCCTACGAGCAGTACTTC. Using reference TRBV5-1 and TRBJ2-7 for the parts outside the CDR3, the full variable domain is KAGVTQTPRYLIKTRGQQVTLSCSPISGHRSVSWYQQTPGQGLQFLFEYFSETQRNKGNFPGRFSGRQFSNSRSEMNVSTLELGDSALYLCASSLAQRFPYEQYFGPGTRLTVT.

This clone was detected once. The chain has TRBV4-3 and TRBJ2-7; a weak D match, TRBD2 (5 bases). The V end lost 5 bases, the J end lost 7 bases, and 24 bases lay between the germline ends. The V gene's germline CDR1 is LGHNA and CDR2 YSLEER. The CDR3 contains 16 residues. The CDR3 coding sequence is TGCGCCAGCAGCTCATCCCTTGCGGGTCGTGTGGAGGAGCAGTACTTC. It translates to CASSSSLAGRVEEQYF.

This rearrangement joins TRBV13 to TRBJ2-1, with 7 bases that match TRBD1. The CDR3 loop spans 15 amino acids. Germline CDR1 PRHDT, CDR2 FYEKMQ (reference sequence). V lost 3 bases and J lost 3; bases outside the gene matches: 5. CDR3 nucleotides: TGTGCCAGCAGCTTCGGACAGGACTTCTACAATGAGCAGTTCTTC. Protein sequence: CASSFGQDFYNEQFF.

J is TRBJ2-1 and V is TRBV4-1, with unresolved D. The CDR3 is 11 residues long. Germline V gene sequence: CDR1 MGHRA, CDR2 YSYEKL. V was pared by 5 bases and J by 7 bases, with 6 bases between. Here the CDR3 DNA reads TGCGCCAGCAGCGGGGTTAATGAGCAGTTCTTC. Amino acids: CASSGVNEQFF.

The chain links TRBV19 to TRBJ1-5; TRBD1 might be the D (6 bases). The CDR3 extends over 18 amino acids. The germline V gene encodes CDR1 LNHDA and CDR2 SQIVND (reference sequence). Trimming pared 3 bases from V and 3 bases from J, leaving 21 bases between. The CDR3 DNA reads TGTGCCAGTAGTATTACAGTTGGGGGGGCTCGGTCCAATCAGCCCCAGCATTTT. Its translation: CASSITVGGARSNQPQHF.

This clone was seen more than once but under ten times. The chain is built from TRBV9 and TRBJ2-1; tentatively, D is TRBD1 or TRBD2 (6 bases each). The ends were cut back, 3 bases at V and 0 bases at J, with 13 bases in the middle. This CDR3 is 16 amino acids long. CDR1 and CDR2 (germline): SGDLS, YYNGEE. The CDR3 is CASSAGGGSSYNEQFF. The CDR3 DNA is TGTGCCAGCAGCGCAGGAGGGGGGAGCTCCTACAATGAGCAGTTCTTC. The complete variable domain, with remaining parts taken from reference TRBV9 and TRBJ2-1, reads DSGVTQTPKHLITATGQRVTLRCSPRSGDLSVYWYQQSLDQGLQFLIQYYNGEERAKGNILERFSAQQFPDLHSELNLSSLELGDSALYFCASSAGGGSSYNEQFFGPGTRLTVL.

The chain links TRBV14 to TRBJ2-7; D ambiguous. This CDR3 has 12 amino acids. V lost 3 bases and J 1 base, leaving 4 bases between the germline ends. Germline-derived CDR1 and CDR2 are SGHDN and FVKESK. The chain's CDR3 is CASSHTSYEQYV. Written as DNA, the CDR3 is TGTGCCAGCAGCCACACGTCCTACGAGCAGTACGTC.

CDR3 nucleotide sequence: TGTGCCAGTGCAACGGCTTTCGGGAGCTCCTACGAGCAGTACTTC. Amino acid sequence: CASATAFGSSYEQYF. The chain uses TRBV7-2 and TRBJ2-7; possible D gene TRBD2, 6 bases. Germline CDR1 reads SGHTA; CDR2 reads FQGNSA. Trimming pared 9 bases from V and 0 bases from J, leaving 18 bases between. The CDR3 loop spans 15 amino acids.

The V and J genes are TRBV29-1 and TRBJ2-1, with D unresolved. The CDR3 contains 10 residues. Germline V gene data show CDR1 as SQVTM and CDR2 as ANQGSEA. With 3 bases removed from V and 5 bases from J, the gap between germline ends came to 2 bases. The CDR3 nucleotides are TGCAGCGTTGATAACAATGAGCAGTTCTTC. It specifies CSVDNNEQFF.

This chain links TRBV6-6 with TRBJ2-3; perhaps TRBD1 as D (6 bases). There are 16 residues in the CDR3. V was pared by 5 bases and J by 2 bases, with 17 bases between. Germline V gene data show CDR1 as MNHNY and CDR2 as SVGAGI (reference sequence). The CDR3 coding sequence is TGTGCCAGCAGTCCAAACGACAGGTTACTCACAGATACGCAGTATTTT. It yields the protein CASSPNDRLLTDTQYF.

This clone was detected once. The chain combines TRBV7-8 with TRBJ2-6; tentative D call: TRBD1 (6 bases). V was pared by 3 bases and J by 0 bases, with 18 bases between. Germline CDR1 and CDR2: SGHVS and FQNEAQ. CDR3 length equals 19 residues. The CDR3 sequence is CASSFPRADRVSGANVLTF. For the CDR3, the DNA is TGTGCCAGCAGCTTCCCTAGGGCGGACAGAGTCTCTGGGGCCAACGTCCTGACTTTC.

This chain links TRBV19 with TRBJ1-1; D uncertain. With 3 bases removed from V and 1 base from J, the gap between germline ends came to 6 bases. Germline V CDR1 and CDR2: LNHDA, SQIVND (reference sequence). This CDR3 is built from 13 residues. The CDR3 DNA is TGTGCCAGTAGTATTAGCCCGAACACTGAAGCTTTCTTT. It is translated as CASSISPNTEAFF.

The CDR3: CASSEGLAGGAYEQYV. CDR3 bases: TGTGCCAGCAGTGAGGGACTAGCGGGGGGAGCTTACGAGCAGTACGTC. This sequence joins TRBV6-1 and TRBJ2-7, with 15 bases lining up with TRBD2. This CDR3 has 16 residues. Germline V gives CDR1 MNHNS, CDR2 SASEGT. The ends lost 3 bases at V and 4 bases at J; junction bases unmatched: 4.

The chain uses TRBV7-9 and TRBJ1-2; D remains unclear. V was cut by 2 bases and J by 6 bases, with 10 bases left in between. Germline loops: CDR1 SEHNR, CDR2 FQNEAQ (reference sequence). The length of the CDR3 is 13 residues. CDR3 sequence reads: CASSLIGRDGYTF. In DNA, the CDR3 is TGTGCCAGCAGCTTAATAGGGAGGGATGGCTACACCTTC.